This passage covers 18 T cell receptor beta chains from one sample sequenced in a study of spatial heterogeneity in lung cancer (dated by TCRdb to between 2018 and 2021). General conclusions and limits of the study: The tumor nonsynonymous mutation count correlated with the number of expanded intratumoral alpha and beta TCRs.

The library relied on 5' RACE. Sequencing was carried out with a NextSeq 500. TCRdb applied fastp at Q25 and MiXCR to the public reads, then kept only in-frame beta chains. Here each entry gathers all rows of one CDR3 protein and keeps the most common genes and DNA. This sample is represented by 14,000 or so distinct CDR3 sequences; approximately 4.5% of them were singletons. The top ten constitute approximately 16% of the sample. The meaning of the sample's time point label: sample taken at primary tumor resection. Their specific antigens are unknown. Here the sequenced sample was lung tumor tissue, taken at surgery. The source is a female donor with early-stage non-small cell lung cancer.

This clonotype was counted at least ten times. The chain employs TRBV5-1 and TRBJ1-5; D call uncertain. Trimming took off 2 bases at V and 3 bases at J, with 12 bases between the two ends. The CDR3 has 15 amino acids. Germline V gene sequence: CDR1 SGHRS, CDR2 YFSETQ. The CDR3 region is CASSLSGGINQPQHF. In nucleotides, the CDR3 is TGCGCCAGCAGCTTATCCGGCGGCATCAATCAGCCCCAGCATTTT.

The chain carries TRBV4-1 and TRBJ2-5, with TRBD2 matching over 16 bases. J lost 4 bases, V lost 4 bases, and 15 bases had no gene match. Germline V gene data show CDR1 as MGHRA and CDR2 as YSYEKL. The CDR3 consists of 20 residues. The CDR3 reads CASSRLPSGTSGGAGETQYF. DNA for the CDR3: TGCGCCAGCAGCCGACTACCTTCCGGGACTAGCGGGGGGGCCGGAGAGACCCAGTACTTC.

This clonotype was picked up many times. The chain couples TRBV20-1 to TRBJ2-3, with D possibly matching TRBD2 (6 bases). Trimming removed 0 bases at V and 0 bases at J, with 13 bases between. This CDR3 has 16 amino acids. Germline-derived CDR1 and CDR2 are DFQATT and SNEGSKA (reference sequence). Written as DNA, the CDR3 is TGCAGTGCTAGAGATCGGAGGGTATCTAGCACAGATACGCAGTATTTT. Translation gives CSARDRRVSSTDTQYF.

This clonotype ranks as medium-sized. The chain carries TRBV12-3 or TRBV12-4 and TRBJ2-6; D is possibly TRBD1 or TRBD2 (5 bases each). There are 14 residues in the CDR3. V shed 5 bases and J shed 4 bases, with 9 bases lying between them. CDR3 DNA: TGTGCCAGCAGTCAGGGAGTAGGGGCCAACGTCCTGACTTTC. Its translation: CASSQGVGANVLTF.

This clonotype was seen repeatedly, ten times or more. The J gene is TRBJ1-5, the V gene TRBV4-3; D gene unclear. Germline CDR1 LGHNA, CDR2 YSLEER. V was shortened by 5 bases and J by 7 bases, with 15 bases between the two germline ends. The CDR3 contains 14 residues. The CDR3 coding sequence is TGCGCCAGCAGCGAAGCTATAGGATACCAGCCCCAGCATTTT. Its translation: CASSEAIGYQPQHF.

In its sample, this clonotype is medium-sized. The rearrangement uses TRBV6-5 and TRBJ1-3; the D gene is possibly TRBD1 (6 bases). This CDR3 is built from 17 residues. The V and J ends lost 0 bases and 0 bases respectively, with 12 bases between them. The germline gives CDR1 MNHEY, CDR2 SVGAGI. The DNA for the CDR3 is TGTGCCAGCAGTTACTCGAGGGGGATTCACTCTGGAAACACCATATATTTT. Translated, it gives CASSYSRGIHSGNTIYF.

The genes are TRBV24-1 and TRBJ2-7, with D perhaps given as TRBD1 or TRBD2 (6 bases each). The V gene's germline CDR1 is KGHDR and CDR2 SFDVKD. This CDR3 region has 13 residues. V lost 7 bases to trimming and J lost 7 bases, with 16 bases between them. The CDR3 spells CATRGGGLGEQYV. The DNA for the CDR3 is TGTGCCACCAGGGGGGGCGGCCTGGGAGAGCAGTACGTC.

This clonotype occurred many times. Written as DNA, the CDR3 is TGTGCCATCGTCGACAGTAACACCGGGGAGCTGTTTTTT. The encoded protein is CAIVDSNTGELFF. This chain connects TRBV10-3 to TRBJ2-2, with D possibly TRBD1 on 5 matching bases. The CDR3 runs to 13 residues. Trimming took off 8 bases at V and 2 bases at J, with 9 bases between the two ends. Per germline, CDR1 ENHRY and CDR2 SYGVKD.

This clonotype was seen ten or more times. V is TRBV20-1 and J is TRBJ2-2; 8 bases fit TRBD2. V gave up 2 bases and J gave up 1 base; unmatched junction bases: 0. This CDR3 comprises 14 residues. Germline V gene lookup returns CDR1 DFQATT and CDR2 SNEGSKA (reference sequence). CDR3 nucleotides: TGCAGTGCTAGACTAGCGGGGAACACCGGGGAGCTGTTTTTT. Translated, it gives CSARLAGNTGELFF.

This clonotype was counted many times. The genes are TRBV7-9 and TRBJ2-2, with TRBD1 matching 7 bases. The CDR3 spans 15 residues. Germline V gene lookup returns CDR1 SEHNR and CDR2 FQNEAQ (reference sequence). V dropped 6 bases and J dropped 4; count of bases not matched to a gene: 8. CDR3 sequence: CASSSDRVGTGELFF. In DNA form, the CDR3 reads TGTGCCAGCAGTTCCGACAGGGTCGGCACCGGGGAGCTGTTTTTT.

The sample holds many counts of this clonotype. The rearrangement joins TRBV4-1 to TRBJ2-7; 7 bases match TRBD1. The germline CDR1 and CDR2 sequences are MGHRA and YSYEKL. The J segment lost 3 bases and the V segment lost 4 bases, leaving 9 bases of the junction unmatched. This CDR3 spans 15 amino acids. The CDR3 protein is CASSRIGTADYEQYF. The DNA of the CDR3 is TGCGCCAGCAGCCGAATCGGGACAGCCGACTACGAGCAGTACTTC.

This clonotype appeared many times. This chain connects TRBV6-5 to TRBJ2-2; 8 nucleotides match TRBD1. V lost 6 bases to trimming and J lost 5 bases; unmatched junction nucleotides: 8. The CDR3 covers 15 residues. CDR1 MNHEY and CDR2 SVGAGI come from the germline V gene. CDR3 in DNA: TGTGCCAGCAGATTTGGGACAGGCGAGACCGGGGAGCTGTTTTTT. It specifies CASRFGTGETGELFF.

This chain links TRBV11-1 with TRBJ2-7; D call uncertain. Trimming pared 2 bases from V and 4 bases from J, leaving 12 bases between. Germline V gene sequence: CDR1 SGHAT, CDR2 FQDESV (reference sequence). The CDR3 is 14 amino acids. The CDR3 is CASSLQGIGYEQYF. CDR3 bases: TGTGCCAGCAGCTTACAAGGAATCGGGTACGAGCAGTACTTC.

Ten or more counts support this clonotype. The CDR3 DNA follows: TGTGCCAGCTCACCACTAGCCCCCAATGAGCAGTTCTTC. Protein: CASSPLAPNEQFF. This sequence joins TRBV18 and TRBJ2-1; unclear D gene. CDR1 is KGHSH and CDR2 is LQKENI in the germline V gene. Trimming took off 1 base at V and 6 bases at J, with 7 bases between the two ends. The CDR3 loop spans 13 amino acids. The complete variable domain, with remaining parts taken from reference TRBV18 and TRBJ2-1, reads NAGVMQNPRHLVRRRGQEARLRCSPMKGHSHVYWYRQLPEEGLKFMVYLQKENIIDESGMPKERFSAEFPKEGPSILRIQQVVRGDSAAYFCASSPLAPNEQFFGPGTRLTVL.

This clonotype was counted ten times or more. This chain links TRBV6-5 with TRBJ1-1; D not certain. This CDR3 is built from 18 residues. CDR1 is MNHEY and CDR2 is SVGAGI in the germline V gene. V dropped 2 bases and J dropped 1 base, with 20 bases sitting between them. This chain's CDR3 is CASSYAGRWAGANTEAFF. The CDR3 DNA is TGTGCCAGCAGTTACGCAGGAAGGTGGGCCGGAGCGAACACTGAAGCTTTCTTT.

This clonotype was recorded at least ten times. J is TRBJ1-1 and V is TRBV6-2 or TRBV6-3; maybe TRBD1 (5 bases). Germline values: CDR1 MNHEY, CDR2 SVGEGT. This CDR3 is built from 13 residues. V lost 6 bases and J 0 bases, leaving 8 bases between the germline ends. The CDR3 spells CASRWDLNTEAFF. The CDR3, as DNA: TGTGCCAGCAGGTGGGACTTGAACACTGAAGCTTTCTTT.

This clonotype is medium-sized in the sample. V gene TRBV6-5 combines with J gene TRBJ2-7, with D possibly TRBD1 on 5 matching bases. Trimming left V 0 bases short and J 9 bases short, with 6 bases between. CDR3 length: 11 amino acids. Germline loops: CDR1 MNHEY, CDR2 SVGAGI. The chain's CDR3 is CASSYSGLQYF. CDR3 nucleotides: TGTGCCAGCAGTTACTCGGGGCTGCAGTACTTC.

This clonotype showed up many times. The chain carries TRBV6-5 and TRBJ2-1, with TRBD2 identical over 7 bases. V shed 11 bases, J shed 2 bases, and the junction held 3 bases outside the gene matches. This CDR3 contains 12 residues. Germline V gene data show CDR1 as MNHEY and CDR2 as SVGAGI. CDR3 in DNA: TGTGCCGTGGGGGGGACCTACAATGAGCAGTTCTTC. It specifies CAVGGTYNEQFF.